The 14 T cell receptor beta chains below all came from one sample that was sequenced in a study of blood T cell repertoires in COVID-19. Profiled with immunoSEQ multiplex PCR; TCRdb holds only in-frame clones, not every one. The sample has roughly 290,000 clones, about nine tenths seen once; the top ten hold 1.7%. The sequenced sample consisted of PBMCs or T cells enriched from blood (not recorded which). The source is a middle-aged woman who had recovered from COVID-19.

The chain has TRBV21-1 and TRBJ2-5; the table's TRBD2 call for D was not verified on the DNA. TRBV21-1 counts as a pseudogene. The CDR3 contains 15 residues. The CDR3 sequence is CASSKGVAGEETQYF. In DNA, the CDR3 is TGTGCCAGCAGCAAGGGGGTAGCGGGAGAAGAGACCCAGTACTTC.

The chain is built from TRBV3-1 (or the pseudogene TRBV3-2) and TRBJ2-1; TRBD2 agrees at 9 bases. The CDR3 is 15 amino acids. Per germline, CDR1 LGHDT and CDR2 YNNKEL (reference sequence). Trimming cost V 0 bases and J 10 bases; bases outside gene matches: 7. Here the CDR3 reads CASSQEWRGGWEQFF. The CDR3 DNA sequence: TGTGCCAGCAGCCAAGAATGGCGGGGGGGCTGGGAGCAGTTCTTC.

The chain couples TRBV5-4 to TRBJ2-6; perhaps TRBD1 as D (6 bases). With 2 bases removed from V and 1 base from J, the gap between germline ends came to 13 bases. The CDR3 extends over 17 amino acids. In germline, CDR1 is SGHNT, CDR2 YYREEE (reference sequence). For the CDR3, the DNA is TGTGCCAGCAGCTTCATAGGGGGACGTTCTGGGGCCAACGTCCTGACTTTC. This gives the protein CASSFIGGRSGANVLTF.

The V gene is TRBV5-4, the J gene TRBJ1-2, with a weak D call TRBD1 (6 bases). Trimming removed 2 bases at V and 6 bases at J, with 8 bases between. Germline V gives CDR1 SGHNT, CDR2 YYREEE (reference sequence). The CDR3 covers 12 residues. CDR3 region: CASSFHRDGYTF. Here the CDR3 DNA reads TGTGCCAGCAGCTTTCACAGGGATGGCTACACCTTC.

This chain uses TRBV6-4 with TRBJ2-2; 11 bases match TRBD2. J was trimmed by 1 base and V by 3 bases; bases with no gene match: 1. CDR3 length: 16 amino acids. CDR1 MRHNA and CDR2 SNTAGT come from the germline V gene. CDR3: CASSETSGMNTGELFF. CDR3 in DNA: TGTGCCAGCAGTGAGACTAGCGGGATGAACACCGGGGAGCTGTTTTTT.

The chain recombines TRBV5-1 with TRBJ2-2; a weak D match, TRBD2 (6 bases). CDR1 is SGHRS and CDR2 is YFSETQ in the germline V gene. The CDR3 has 15 residues. Trimming pared 1 base from V and 4 bases from J, leaving 11 bases between. The CDR3 bases are TGCGCCAGCAGCTTGTTAGCGGTATCCACCGGGGAGCTGTTTTTT. It encodes CASSLLAVSTGELFF. Full variable domain (rest looked up from reference TRBV5-1 and TRBJ2-2): KAGVTQTPRYLIKTRGQQVTLSCSPISGHRSVSWYQQTPGQGLQFLFEYFSETQRNKGNFPGRFSGRQFSNSRSEMNVSTLELGDSALYLCASSLLAVSTGELFFGEGSRLTVL.

The rearrangement uses TRBV7-6 and TRBJ1-5; 9 bases are a match to TRBD1. The germline CDR1 and CDR2 sequences are SGHVS and FNYEAQ. The CDR3 contains 15 residues. J lost 3 bases, V lost 5 bases, and 5 bases had no gene match. CDR3 in DNA: TGTGCCAGCAGCCAGGGACAGGGCTCCAATCAGCCCCAGCATTTT. Translating gives CASSQGQGSNQPQHF.

The V call is TRBV6-5, the J call TRBJ1-1; 8 bases agree with TRBD1. V trimming: 7 bases; J trimming: 4 bases; junction bases outside the gene matches: 11. Germline CDR1 and CDR2: MNHEY and SVGAGI. The CDR3 runs 15 residues. CDR3 sequence: CASTRQGPQGTEAFF. In DNA, the CDR3 is TGTGCCAGCACACGACAGGGGCCGCAGGGCACTGAAGCTTTCTTT.

This chain uses TRBV29-1 with TRBJ1-1; weak D call: TRBD1 (6 bases). V was pared by 7 bases and J by 0 bases, with 12 bases between. Germline V gene lookup returns CDR1 SQVTM and CDR2 ANQGSEA. This CDR3 spans 13 amino acids. CDR3 DNA: TGCAGCGCCGCCGGACAGCTGAACACTGAAGCTTTCTTT. Its protein is CSAAGQLNTEAFF.

The chain recombines TRBV5-5 with TRBJ2-3; D ambiguous. CDR1 is SGHKS, CDR2 YYEKEE, per germline (reference sequence). The V and J ends lost 2 bases and 4 bases respectively, with 5 bases between them. The CDR3 is 12 residues long. The CDR3 sequence is CASSFEADTQYF. DNA of the CDR3: TGTGCCAGCAGCTTTGAGGCAGATACGCAGTATTTT.

This chain uses TRBV6-5 with TRBJ2-1, with D perhaps matching TRBD2 (5 bases). Trimming removed 6 bases at V and 6 bases at J, with 18 bases between. CDR1 and CDR2 (germline): MNHEY, SVGAGI. CDR3 size: 15 residues. The CDR3 is CASRSRYTGGNEQFF. In DNA form, the CDR3 reads TGTGCCAGCAGAAGCCGCTACACCGGAGGCAATGAGCAGTTCTTC.

The rearrangement uses TRBV24-1 and TRBJ2-3; possible D gene TRBD2, 6 bases. In germline, CDR1 is KGHDR, CDR2 SFDVKD. V lost 4 bases, J lost 9 bases, and 19 bases lay in between. The CDR3 consists of 15 residues. CDR3 loop: CATSDSRAAGKTQYF. The CDR3 DNA reads as TGTGCCACCAGTGACTCTAGAGCTGCGGGAAAGACGCAGTATTTT.

On this clone: The sample carries other DNA sequences with the same CDR3. DNA for the CDR3: TGTGCCAGCAGCTTAGACAGAGCTAATGAAAAACTGTTTTTT. It yields the protein CASSLDRANEKLFF. V gene TRBV7-2 combines with J gene TRBJ1-4; D call uncertain. Germline V gives CDR1 SGHTA, CDR2 FQGNSA. The CDR3 runs to 14 residues. V lost 1 base and J lost 3, with 6 bases in between. Filled out from reference TRBV7-2 and TRBJ1-4, the complete variable domain reads GAGVSQSPSNKVTEKGKDVELRCDPISGHTALYWYRQSLGQGLEFLIYFQGNSAPDKSGLPSDRFSAERTGGSVSTLTIQRTQQEDSAVYLCASSLDRANEKLFFGSGTQLSVL.

This chain uses TRBV2 with TRBJ2-3; 7 bases map to TRBD2. J gave up 5 bases and V 6 bases, and 11 bases lay outside the gene matches. The germline gives CDR1 SNHLY, CDR2 FYNNEI. CDR3 length: 15 amino acids. The CDR3 region has the DNA TGTGCCAGCAGGCTCCAAGCGGGAATTGGAGATACGCAGTATTTT. Amino acids: CASRLQAGIGDTQYF.